The T cell receptor (beta chain) under discussion was sequenced for a study of T cells after yellow fever vaccination. About the research overall: Fractions of low cell number were prepared using SMART-Seq v4 Ultra Low Input.

V was clipped by 3 bases and J by 0 bases; unmatched bases: 5. This CDR3 has 16 residues. The germline V gene has CDR1 ENHRY and CDR2 SYGVKD. General study findings and limits: From the bulk population, abundant clonotypes could contaminate and appear within FACS-sorted repertoires. Weaker in magnitude, the secondary response showed a faster peak on day 5 versus 15.

A process of 5'RACE template switching, which added a universal primer site and UMIs, was used to make TCR cDNA. TCRdb independently ran MiXCR on the 5' RACE reads; one entry per CDR3 protein. The data show 250,000 or so distinct CDR3 sequences, less than 9% seen once. About this clonotype itself: What it recognizes is unknown.

The TCR comes from a man aged 25-45 years who received the YFV17D yellow fever vaccine. The material sequenced was CD4+ T cells sorted from PBMCs, taken 15 days after the yellow fever booster vaccination. The chain is built from TRBV10-3 and TRBJ2-3, with 8 nucleotides matching TRBD2. The CDR3 sequence is CAISDTPGGSTDTQYF. DNA of the CDR3: TGTGCCATCAGTGATACCCCGGGAGGGAGCACAGATACGCAGTATTTT.